This passage covers 9 T cell receptor beta chains from one sample sequenced in a study of T-cell memory formation after mild COVID-19. One entry per CDR3 protein results from TCRdb running MiXCR on the 5' RACE reads. In the table there are 380,000 or so distinct CDR3 sequences, roughly 13% of which are singletons. What was sequenced was PBMCs or a T cell subset sorted from them (not recorded which). The receptors shown here come from a man aged 18 to 29 who had mild COVID-19 (a few samples of this study predate the infection). Cell type and time point are not known.

This clonotype was counted at least ten times. V is TRBV7-8 and J is TRBJ2-5; D call uncertain. This CDR3 comprises 14 residues. Germline values: CDR1 SGHVS, CDR2 FQNEAQ. V dropped 4 bases and J dropped 5 bases, with 14 bases sitting between them. The CDR3 region is CASSYSRPQETQYF. The CDR3 DNA reads as TGTGCCAGCAGCTACAGCCGCCCCCAGGAGACCCAGTACTTC.

In this sample, this clonotype turned up a few times. CDR3 nucleotide sequence: TGTGCCAGCAGTTCACTTATTTCCCTTAATAATTCACCCCTCCACTTT. Its translation is CASSSLISLNNSPLHF. The rearrangement uses TRBV28 and TRBJ1-6, with D hard to call. V was clipped by 4 bases and J by 5 bases, with 15 bases between them. Germline loops: CDR1 MDHEN, CDR2 SYDVKM. CDR3 length equals 16 residues. Filled out from reference TRBV28 and TRBJ1-6, the complete variable domain reads DVKVTQSSRYLVKRTGEKVFLECVQDMDHENMFWYRQDPGLGLRLIYFSYDVKMKEKGDIPEGYSVSREKKERFSLILESASTNQTSMYLCASSSLISLNNSPLHFGNGTRLTVT.

This clonotype was observed many times. The V and J genes are TRBV6-6 and TRBJ1-5; TRBD1 might be the D (6 bases). The CDR3 runs to 15 residues. Per the germline V gene, CDR1 is MNHNY and CDR2 is SVGAGI (reference sequence). V dropped 6 bases and J dropped 1 base, with 13 bases sitting between them. CDR3 bases: TGTGCCAGCAGCCTACAGGGTGGGAGCAATCAGCCCCAGCATTTT. This sequence encodes CASSLQGGSNQPQHF.

The V gene is TRBV6-5, the J gene TRBJ2-1, with 10 bases that match TRBD2. The length of the CDR3 is 15 residues. V trimming: 6 bases; J trimming: 8 bases; junction bases outside the gene matches: 10. Germline V lookup: CDR1 MNHEY, CDR2 SVGAGI. CDR3 sequence: CASSPALAGRYEQFF. The CDR3 DNA is TGTGCCAGCAGCCCCGCACTAGCGGGGAGGTATGAGCAGTTCTTC.

This chain uses TRBV29-1 with TRBJ1-3, with 9 bases lining up with TRBD1. The length of the CDR3 is 15 residues. Germline V gives CDR1 SQVTM, CDR2 ANQGSEA. V dropped 6 bases and J dropped 0; count of bases not matched to a gene: 6. The CDR3 spells CSVRTGASSGNTIYF. The CDR3 nucleotides are TGCAGCGTAAGGACAGGGGCGAGCTCTGGAAACACCATATATTTT.

This CDR3 reads CASSLVGGDGKPQHF. The CDR3 bases are TGTGCCAGCAGCTTAGTGGGAGGGGACGGGAAGCCCCAGCATTTT. The rearrangement links TRBV7-8 to TRBJ1-5; a weak D match, TRBD1 (5 bases). The CDR3 spans 15 residues. Germline V gene data show CDR1 as SGHVS and CDR2 as FQNEAQ. V was pared by 1 base and J by 8 bases, with 15 bases between.

The CDR3 DNA reads as TGTGCCAGCAGTGAACTCGATGCCTCTGGCTACACCTTC. Translating it yields CASSELDASGYTF. This chain uses TRBV2 with TRBJ1-2; no definite D call. This CDR3 is 13 amino acids long. Germline CDR1 is SNHLY and CDR2 is FYNNEI. The V and J ends lost 2 bases and 7 bases respectively, with 11 bases between them.

The chain is built from TRBV29-1 and TRBJ2-2; 10 bases fit TRBD2. The CDR3 spans 16 residues. The V and J ends lost 3 bases and 0 bases, in that order; junction bases with no gene match: 4. Germline-derived CDR1 and CDR2 are SQVTM and ANQGSEA. The CDR3 bases are TGCAGCGTTGATCTAGCGGGGGAAGCGAACACCGGGGAGCTGTTTTTT. Its protein product is CSVDLAGEANTGELFF.

This clonotype showed up just a few times. V usage is TRBV6-2 or TRBV6-3 and J usage is TRBJ2-7, with a possible D match to TRBD2 (5 bases). The CDR3 is 14 amino acids. Germline loops: CDR1 MNHEY, CDR2 SVGEGT. V shed 7 bases and J shed 5 bases, with 18 bases lying between them. The chain's CDR3 is CASTPSRRGNEQYV. CDR3 nucleotide sequence: TGTGCCAGCACCCCCTCAAGGAGAGGGAACGAGCAGTACGTC.